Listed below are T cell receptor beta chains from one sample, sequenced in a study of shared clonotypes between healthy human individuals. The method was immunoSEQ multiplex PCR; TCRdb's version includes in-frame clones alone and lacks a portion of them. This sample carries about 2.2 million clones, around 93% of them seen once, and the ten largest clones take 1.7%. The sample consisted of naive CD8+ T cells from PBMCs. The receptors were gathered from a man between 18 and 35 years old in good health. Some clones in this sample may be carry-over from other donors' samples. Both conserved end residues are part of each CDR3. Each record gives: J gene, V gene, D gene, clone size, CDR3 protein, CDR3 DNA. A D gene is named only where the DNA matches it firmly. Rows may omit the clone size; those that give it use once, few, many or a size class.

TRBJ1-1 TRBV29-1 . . CSVVFGNTEAFF TGCAGCGTTGTCTTCGGGAACACTGAAGCTTTCTTT
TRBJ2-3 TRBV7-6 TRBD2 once CASSLAEGTRGEDTQYF TGTGCCAGCAGCTTAGCGGAGGGGACTCGGGGGGAGGATACGCAGTATTTT
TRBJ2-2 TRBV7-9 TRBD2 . CASSLRLAANTGELFF TGTGCCAGCAGCCTCCGGCTAGCGGCGAACACCGGGGAGCTGTTTTTT
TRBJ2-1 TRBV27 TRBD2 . CASRRGYNEQFF TGTGCCAGCAGGCGGGGGTACAATGAGCAGTTCTTC
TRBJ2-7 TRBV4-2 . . CASSQDRTHYEQYF TGTGCCAGCAGCCAAGATCGGACACACTACGAGCAGTACTTC
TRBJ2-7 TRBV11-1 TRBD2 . CASSFSSGSFSYEQYF TGTGCCAGCAGCTTTTCTAGCGGGTCCTTCTCCTACGAGCAGTACTTC
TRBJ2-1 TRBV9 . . CASSSRSGSSNEQFF TGTGCCAGCAGCTCGAGGTCGGGCAGCTCCAATGAGCAGTTCTTC
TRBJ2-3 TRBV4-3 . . CASSQDSADTQYF TGCGCCAGCAGCCAAGACTCCGCAGATACGCAGTATTTT
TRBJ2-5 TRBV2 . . CASSGEWGTQYF TGTGCCAGCAGTGGGGAATGGGGGACCCAGTACTTC
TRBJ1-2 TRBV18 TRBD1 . CASSPTRTGQNYGYTF TGTGCCAGCTCACCTACTCGGACAGGACAGAACTATGGCTACACCTTC
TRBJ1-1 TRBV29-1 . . CSAVPGALSGEAFF TGCAGCGCCGTCCCGGGGGCGCTTTCGGGTGAAGCTTTCTTT
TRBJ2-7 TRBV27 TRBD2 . CASSFAGGSYEQYF TGTGCCAGCAGTTTCGCCGGCGGGAGTTACGAGCAGTACTTC
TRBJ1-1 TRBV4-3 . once CASSQDLRTGMNTEAFF TGCGCCAGCAGCCAAGATCTTAGAACAGGGATGAACACTGAAGCTTTCTTT
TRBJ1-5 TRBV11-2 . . CASSLDWASNQPQHF TGTGCCAGCAGCTTAGATTGGGCTAGCAATCAGCCCCAGCATTTT
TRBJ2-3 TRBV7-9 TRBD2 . CASSLGASGPSTDTQYF TGTGCCAGCAGCTTAGGGGCTAGCGGCCCTAGCACAGATACGCAGTATTTT
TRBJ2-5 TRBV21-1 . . CASSKWTREEGRETQYF TGTGCCAGCAGCAAATGGACGCGGGAGGAGGGTAGGGAGACCCAGTACTTC
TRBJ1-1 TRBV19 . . CASSFGVRTEAFF TGTGCCAGTAGCTTTGGGGTACGGACTGAAGCTTTCTTT
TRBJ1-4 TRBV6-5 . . CASSYLGENEKLFF TGTGCCAGCAGTTACTTAGGGGAAAATGAAAAACTGTTTTTT
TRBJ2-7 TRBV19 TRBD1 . CASSDWDRASYEQYF TGTGCCAGCAGCGATTGGGACAGGGCTTCCTACGAGCAGTACTTC
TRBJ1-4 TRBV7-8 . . CASSLVAVEKLFF TGTGCCAGCAGCTTAGTGGCGGTTGAAAAACTGTTTTTT
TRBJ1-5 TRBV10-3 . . CATGADRTNQPQHF TGTGCCACAGGGGCCGACAGGACTAATCAGCCCCAGCATTTT
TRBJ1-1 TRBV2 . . CASSEIGMNTEAFF TGTGCCAGCAGTGAAATAGGGATGAACACTGAAGCTTTCTTT
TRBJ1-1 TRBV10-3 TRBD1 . CAINQETGVRNTEAFF TGTGCCATCAACCAGGAGACAGGGGTGCGGAACACTGAAGCTTTCTTT
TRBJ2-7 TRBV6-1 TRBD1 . CASSEVQGALDEQYF TGTGCCAGCAGTGAAGTGCAGGGGGCTCTCGACGAGCAGTACTTC
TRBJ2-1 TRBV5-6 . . CASSLASGLAYNEQFF TGTGCCAGCAGCTTGGCCTCTGGCTTAGCCTACAATGAGCAGTTCTTC
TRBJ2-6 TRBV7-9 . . CASSLLLGFGANVLTF TGTGCCAGCAGTCTCTTGCTGGGGTTTGGGGCCAACGTCCTGACTTTC
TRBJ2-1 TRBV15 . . CATSREELVSSYNEQFF TGTGCCACCAGCAGAGAGGAACTGGTAAGCTCCTACAATGAGCAGTTCTTC
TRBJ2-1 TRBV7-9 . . CASSLVRVGEQFF TGTGCCAGCAGCTTAGTCCGGGTCGGTGAGCAGTTCTTC
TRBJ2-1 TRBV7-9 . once CASSSPGVSYNEQFF TGTGCCAGCAGCTCCCCAGGGGTCTCCTACAATGAGCAGTTCTTC
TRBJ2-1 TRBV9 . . CASSARDSQYNEQFF TGTGCCAGCAGCGCCAGGGACTCCCAATACAATGAGCAGTTCTTC
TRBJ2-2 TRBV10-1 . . CASSESTRGTNTGELFF TGCGCCAGCAGTGAGTCGACCCGGGGGACTAACACCGGGGAGCTGTTTTTT
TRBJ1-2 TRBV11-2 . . CASSPLEPEANYGYTF TGTGCCAGCAGCCCCCTGGAACCTGAGGCTAACTATGGCTACACCTTC
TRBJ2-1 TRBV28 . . CANPSPVGSYNEQFF TGTGCCAACCCTTCACCTGTGGGATCATACAATGAGCAGTTCTTC
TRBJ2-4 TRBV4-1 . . CASRPGNYVAKNIQYF TGCGCCAGCAGGCCAGGGAACTACGTAGCCAAAAACATTCAGTACTTC
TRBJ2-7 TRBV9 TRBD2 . CASSVARGSGLGEQYF TGTGCCAGCAGCGTAGCCCGGGGTAGCGGGCTCGGCGAGCAGTACTTC
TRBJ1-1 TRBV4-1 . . CASSRVGRGPGGNTEAFF TGCGCCAGCAGCCGGGTGGGTAGGGGCCCCGGGGGAAACACTGAAGCTTTCTTT
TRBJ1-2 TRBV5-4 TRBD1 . CASSGPIQGVGYGYTF TGTGCCAGCAGCGGGCCGATACAGGGGGTTGGCTATGGCTACACCTTC
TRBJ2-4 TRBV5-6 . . CASSPPTLAKNIQYF TGTGCCAGCAGCCCCCCCACCCTAGCCAAAAACATTCAGTACTTC
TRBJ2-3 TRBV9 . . CASSVVLTDTQYF TGTGCCAGCAGCGTAGTCCTCACAGATACGCAGTATTTT
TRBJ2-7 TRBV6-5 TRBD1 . CASSSTTGVGYEQYF TGTGCCAGCAGTTCCACGACAGGGGTGGGCTACGAGCAGTACTTC
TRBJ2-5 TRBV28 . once CASTWTRDKTQYF TGTGCCAGCACCTGGACGCGCGATAAGACCCAGTACTTC
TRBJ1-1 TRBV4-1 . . CASSQVQAPRGTEAFF TGCGCCAGCAGCCAAGTACAGGCCCCGAGGGGGACTGAAGCTTTCTTT
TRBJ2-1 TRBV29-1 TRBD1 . CSARGQDKTTNEQFF TGCAGCGCCAGAGGACAGGACAAAACAACCAATGAGCAGTTCTTC
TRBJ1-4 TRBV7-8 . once CASSLASGWDEKLFF TGTGCCAGCAGCTTAGCATCGGGGTGGGATGAAAAACTGTTTTTT
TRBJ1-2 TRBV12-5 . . CASGLDGDGYTF TGTGCTAGTGGTTTGGACGGAGATGGCTACACCTTC
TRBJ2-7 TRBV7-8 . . CASSSAPFTAGDEQYF TGTGCCAGCAGCTCAGCCCCGTTTACCGCCGGCGACGAGCAGTACTTC
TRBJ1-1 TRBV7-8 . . CASSFWGQNTEAFF TGTGCCAGCAGCTTTTGGGGCCAGAACACTGAAGCTTTCTTT
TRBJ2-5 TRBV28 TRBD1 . CASRIPGQGMSETQYF TGTGCCAGCCGAATCCCGGGACAGGGGATGAGCGAGACCCAGTACTTC
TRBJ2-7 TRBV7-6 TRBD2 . CASSLLAGGTRYEQYF TGTGCCAGCAGTTTACTAGCGGGAGGAACCCGCTACGAGCAGTACTTC
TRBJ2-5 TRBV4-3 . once CASSQVPGSLETQYF TGCGCCAGCAGCCAAGTTCCCGGGTCTCTAGAGACCCAGTACTTC
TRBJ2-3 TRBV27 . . CASSPLGGGPSTDTQYF TGTGCCAGCAGTCCCCTCGGGGGAGGACCTAGCACAGATACGCAGTATTTT
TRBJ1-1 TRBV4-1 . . CASSLPRGANTEAFF TGCGCCAGCAGCCTCCCTAGGGGGGCGAACACTGAAGCTTTCTTT
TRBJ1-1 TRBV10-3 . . CAISESAAMNTEAFF TGTGCCATCAGTGAGTCGGCAGCGATGAACACTGAAGCTTTCTTT
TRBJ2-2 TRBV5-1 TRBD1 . CASSLALGTGGFGELFF TGCGCCAGCAGCTTGGCTCTGGGGACAGGGGGATTCGGGGAGCTGTTTTTT
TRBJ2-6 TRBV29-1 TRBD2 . CSVEDSTGASGSVGANVLTF TGCAGCGTTGAAGATTCCACCGGGGCTAGCGGGAGTGTTGGGGCCAACGTCCTGACTTTC